This is a list of T cell receptor beta chains from one sample in a study of blood T cells in healthy people across ages. TCRdb re-derived calls from the 5' RACE reads in MiXCR, one entry per CDR3 protein. This sample has fewer than 2,000,000 distinct CDR3 sequences, with roughly 32% found just once. Sample: blood. The receptor source for this set is a young woman in good health. Each CDR3 is given with its conserved first and last residue. Fields, in order: V gene, D gene, J gene, clone size, CDR3 protein, CDR3 DNA. D genes are given only for firm matches. Not every row has a clone size; where given, it reads once, few, many or a size class.

TRBV20-1	TRBD2	TRBJ2-3	.	CSARDWLAGGGTQYF	TGCAGTGCTAGAGATTGGCTAGCGGGGGGGGGTACGCAGTATTTT
TRBV20-1	TRBD1	TRBJ1-5	.	CSAFGTGNQPQHF	TGCAGTGCTTTCGGGACAGGCAATCAGCCCCAGCATTTT
TRBV20-1	TRBD1	TRBJ1-1	once	CSARSYDRGRTEAFF	TGCAGTGCTAGATCATATGACAGGGGCCGCACTGAAGCTTTCTTT
TRBV4-2	TRBD2	TRBJ2-3	few	CASSQEALAGGPHTQYF	TGTGCCAGCAGCCAAGAGGCCCTAGCGGGAGGGCCCCATACGCAGTATTTT
TRBV4-1	.	TRBJ1-2	.	CASSQEWNSQGYTF	TGCGCCAGCAGCCAAGAATGGAATAGTCAGGGCTACACCTTC
TRBV20-1	.	TRBJ2-5	.	CSAHETDQETQYF	TGCAGTGCTCACGAGACAGATCAAGAGACCCAGTACTTC
TRBV2	.	TRBJ2-6	once	CASSEGRPSGANVLTF	TGTGCCAGCAGTGAGGGCAGGCCCTCTGGGGCCAACGTCCTGACTTTC
TRBV6-6	TRBD1	TRBJ2-5	few	CASSYGTAPFETQYF	TGTGCCAGCAGTTATGGGACAGCACCTTTCGAGACCCAGTACTTC
TRBV21-1	.	TRBJ2-3	few	CASSKNPLPRDRKDTQYF	TGTGCCAGCAGCAAAAACCCGCTCCCGCGGGATCGTAAAGATACGCAGTATTTT
TRBV6-1	TRBD2	TRBJ2-1	.	CASRTASGAPKNYNGQFF	TGTGCCAGCAGGACCGCTAGCGGGGCCCCCAAAAACTACAATGGGCAGTTCTTC
TRBV4-1	TRBD2	TRBJ2-1	.	CASSHGLAGATSSYNEQFF	TGCGCCAGCAGCCACGGACTAGCGGGGGCCACCAGCTCCTACAATGAGCAGTTCTTC
TRBV6-1	TRBD1	TRBJ1-2	.	CASSEYPGGSGYTF	TGTGCCAGCAGTGAATATCCAGGGGGCTCCGGCTACACCTTC
TRBV29-1	.	TRBJ2-7	.	CSVETPGGAGPYEQYF	TGCAGCGTTGAAACCCCGGGCGGTGCGGGCCCTTACGAGCAGTACTTC
TRBV5-1	.	TRBJ2-1	few	CASYRGESSYNEQFF	TGCGCCAGCTACCGGGGCGAGTCCTCCTACAATGAGCAGTTCTTC
TRBV20-1	.	TRBJ1-2	.	CSAGTPSNYGYTF	TGCAGTGCGGGGACTCCGAGTAACTATGGCTACACCTTC
TRBV28	.	TRBJ1-2	.	CASSYRADYGYTF	TGTGCCAGCAGTTACAGGGCGGACTATGGCTACACCTTC
TRBV27	.	TRBJ2-7	few	CASSLAIPGPPGEQYF	TGTGCCAGCAGTTTAGCGATCCCGGGCCCCCCGGGCGAGCAGTACTTC
TRBV27	TRBD1	TRBJ2-3	.	CASRTDGQGAWQYF	TGTGCCAGCAGGACCGATGGACAGGGGGCTTGGCAGTATTTT
TRBV27	.	TRBJ2-5	.	CASRTSGTGETQYF	TGTGCCAGCAGGACCAGCGGAACGGGGGAGACCCAGTACTTC
TRBV20-1	.	TRBJ2-1	.	CSARGTADYNEQFF	TGCAGTGCTAGAGGGACTGCCGACTACAATGAGCAGTTCTTC
TRBV11-2	.	TRBJ2-3	.	CASSLEGPFIRDTQYF	TGTGCCAGCAGCTTAGAAGGGCCTTTTATCAGAGATACGCAGTATTTT
TRBV20-1	.	TRBJ1-2	.	CSARDKEGRGFGYTF	TGCAGTGCTAGAGATAAAGAGGGCAGGGGCTTTGGCTACACCTTC
TRBV27	.	TRBJ2-2	.	CASSFEGSGTGERFF	TGTGCCAGCAGTTTTGAGGGGTCGGGGACCGGGGAGCGGTTTTTT
TRBV29-1	TRBD1	TRBJ2-3	many	CSARGQGGADTQYF	TGCAGCGCAAGGGGACAGGGAGGGGCAGATACGCAGTATTTT
TRBV18	TRBD1	TRBJ2-3	.	CASSPGTAVATQYF	TGTGCCAGCTCACCAGGGACAGCAGTTGCTACGCAGTATTTT
TRBV9	.	TRBJ2-3	few	CASSVDVTAEGDTQYF	TGTGCCAGCAGCGTAGATGTGACAGCGGAAGGAGATACGCAGTATTTT
TRBV6-2/TRBV6-3	TRBD2	TRBJ2-7	many	CASSYHLAGGFLDEQYF	TGTGCCAGCAGTTACCACCTAGCGGGAGGCTTTTTGGACGAGCAGTACTTC
TRBV10-3	.	TRBJ2-1	.	CAIRSGTGWDEQFF	TGTGCCATCAGGAGTGGGACTGGGTGGGATGAGCAGTTCTTC
TRBV20-1	TRBD1	TRBJ1-3	.	CSAQQGVLSGNTIYF	TGCAGTGCTCAGCAGGGGGTCCTCTCTGGAAACACCATATATTTT
TRBV20-1	TRBD1	TRBJ2-7	few	CSAITGTGGYEQYF	TGCAGTGCTATAACCGGGACAGGGGGCTACGAGCAGTACTTC
TRBV29-1	.	TRBJ1-1	few	CSVRGGANTEAFF	TGCAGCGTTAGGGGGGGCGCGAACACTGAAGCTTTCTTT
TRBV4-1	.	TRBJ2-5	few	CASSQPLGVETQYF	TGCGCCAGCAGCCAACCATTGGGGGTAGAGACCCAGTACTTC
TRBV9	TRBD1	TRBJ1-6	.	CASSVARGLNSPLHF	TGTGCCAGCAGCGTAGCCAGGGGGCTCAATTCACCCCTCCACTTT
TRBV14	.	TRBJ2-6	few	CASSPRAAGTGANVLTF	TGTGCCAGCAGCCCCCGAGCGGCAGGGACTGGGGCCAACGTCCTGACTTTC
TRBV25-1	TRBD1	TRBJ1-2	.	CASSEPFPQGKYGYTF	TGTGCCAGCAGTGAACCCTTCCCACAGGGGAAGTATGGCTACACCTTC
TRBV7-8	.	TRBJ1-1	.	CASSLALMGGRKTEAFF	TGTGCCAGCAGCTTAGCGCTAATGGGGGGGAGGAAGACTGAAGCTTTCTTT
TRBV12-3/TRBV12-4	.	TRBJ2-5	.	CASSLLAGTLETQYF	TGTGCCAGCAGTCTTCTGGCGGGGACCTTAGAGACCCAGTACTTC
TRBV12-3/TRBV12-4	.	TRBJ1-2	many	CASSSGSSYGYTF	TGTGCCAGCAGTTCCGGGTCCAGCTATGGCTACACCTTC
TRBV30	.	TRBJ2-7	few	CAWSDPRGEQYF	TGTGCCTGGAGTGACCCCCGCGGGGAGCAGTACTTC
TRBV29-1	.	TRBJ2-1	few	CSVGVRATNEQFF	TGCAGCGTTGGGGTCCGGGCCACCAATGAGCAGTTCTTC
TRBV20-1	.	TRBJ1-2	.	CSARASGTYGYTF	TGCAGTGCTAGAGCTTCAGGGACCTATGGCTACACCTTC
TRBV30	.	TRBJ1-1	.	CAWSHPGCTEAFF	TGTGCCTGGAGTCACCCAGGGTGTACTGAAGCTTTCTTT
TRBV4-2	.	TRBJ1-4	.	CASSQEGAALQLFF	TGTGCCAGCAGCCAAGAGGGTGCAGCCCTTCAACTGTTTTTT
TRBV20-1	.	TRBJ2-7	few	CSAREGVRTYEQYF	TGCAGTGCTAGGGAGGGGGTCAGAACCTACGAGCAGTACTTC
TRBV7-9	TRBD2	TRBJ2-1	few	CASSSSGLSYNEQFF	TGTGCCAGCAGCTCTAGCGGGCTCTCCTACAATGAGCAGTTCTTC